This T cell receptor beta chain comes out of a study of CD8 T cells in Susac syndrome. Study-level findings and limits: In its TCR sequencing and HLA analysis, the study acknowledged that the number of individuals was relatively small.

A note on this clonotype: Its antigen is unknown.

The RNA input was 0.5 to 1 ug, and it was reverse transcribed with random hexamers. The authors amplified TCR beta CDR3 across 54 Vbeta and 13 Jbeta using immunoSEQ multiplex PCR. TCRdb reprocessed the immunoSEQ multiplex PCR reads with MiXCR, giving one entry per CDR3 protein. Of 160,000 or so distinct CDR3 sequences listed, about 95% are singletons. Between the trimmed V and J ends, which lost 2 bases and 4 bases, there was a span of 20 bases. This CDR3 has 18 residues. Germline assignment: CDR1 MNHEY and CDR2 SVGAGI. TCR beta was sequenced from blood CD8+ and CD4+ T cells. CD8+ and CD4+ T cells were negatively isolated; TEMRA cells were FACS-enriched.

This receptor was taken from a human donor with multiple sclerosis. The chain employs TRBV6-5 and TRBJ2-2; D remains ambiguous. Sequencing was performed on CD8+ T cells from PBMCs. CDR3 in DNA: TGTGCCAGCAGTTACAAGTATGGCGCCACGAGGTTCACCGGGGAGCTGTTTTTT. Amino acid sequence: CASSYKYGATRFTGELFF.